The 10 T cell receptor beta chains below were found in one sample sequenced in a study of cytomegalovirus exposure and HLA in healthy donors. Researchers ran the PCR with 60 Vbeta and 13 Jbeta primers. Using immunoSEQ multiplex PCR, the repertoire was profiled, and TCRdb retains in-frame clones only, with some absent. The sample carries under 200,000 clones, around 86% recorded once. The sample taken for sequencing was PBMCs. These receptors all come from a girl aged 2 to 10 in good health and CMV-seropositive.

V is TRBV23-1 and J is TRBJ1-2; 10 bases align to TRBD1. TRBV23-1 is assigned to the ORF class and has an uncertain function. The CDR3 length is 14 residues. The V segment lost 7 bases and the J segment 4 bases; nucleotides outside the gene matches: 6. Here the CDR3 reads CASIRQGAFYGYTF. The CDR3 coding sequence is TGCGCCAGCATCAGACAGGGGGCGTTCTATGGCTACACCTTC.

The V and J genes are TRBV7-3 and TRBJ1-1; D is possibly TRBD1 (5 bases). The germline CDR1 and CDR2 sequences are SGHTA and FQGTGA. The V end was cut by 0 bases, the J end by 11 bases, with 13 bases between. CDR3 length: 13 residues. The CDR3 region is CASSLTREVDAFF. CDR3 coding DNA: TGTGCCAGCAGCTTAACCAGGGAGGTTGACGCTTTCTTT.

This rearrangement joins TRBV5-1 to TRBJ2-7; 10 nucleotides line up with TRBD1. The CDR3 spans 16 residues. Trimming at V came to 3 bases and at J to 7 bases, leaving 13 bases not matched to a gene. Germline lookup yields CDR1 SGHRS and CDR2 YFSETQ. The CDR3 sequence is CASSSQTGGALGEQYF. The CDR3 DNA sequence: TGCGCCAGCAGCTCCCAGACAGGGGGCGCCCTGGGGGAGCAGTACTTC.

The CDR3 sequence: CASSQGYREGANIQYF. CDR3 nucleotide sequence: TGTGCCAGCAGCCAAGGATACAGGGAGGGAGCGAACATTCAGTACTTC. The rearrangement uses TRBV4-2 and TRBJ2-4, with a possible D match to TRBD2 (7 bases). CDR1 and CDR2 (germline): LGHNA, YNFKEQ. The ends were cut back, 1 base at V and 7 bases at J, with 17 bases in the middle. This CDR3 region has 16 residues.

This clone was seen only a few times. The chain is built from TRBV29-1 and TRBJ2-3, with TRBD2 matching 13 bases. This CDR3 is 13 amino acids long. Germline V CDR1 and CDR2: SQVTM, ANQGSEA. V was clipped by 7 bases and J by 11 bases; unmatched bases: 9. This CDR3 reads CSAWTSGREEQYF. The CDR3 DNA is TGCAGCGCTTGGACTAGCGGGAGAGAGGAGCAGTATTTT.

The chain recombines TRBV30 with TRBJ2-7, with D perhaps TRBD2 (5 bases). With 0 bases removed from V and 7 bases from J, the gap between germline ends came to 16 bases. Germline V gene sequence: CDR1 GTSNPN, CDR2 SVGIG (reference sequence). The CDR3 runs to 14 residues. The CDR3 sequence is CAWSVGLAALEQYF. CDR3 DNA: TGTGCCTGGAGTGTAGGACTTGCCGCCCTGGAGCAGTACTTC.

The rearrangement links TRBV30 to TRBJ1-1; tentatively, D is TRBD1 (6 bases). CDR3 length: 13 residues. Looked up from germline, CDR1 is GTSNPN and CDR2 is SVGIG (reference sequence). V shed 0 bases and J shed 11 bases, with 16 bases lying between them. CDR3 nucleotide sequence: TGTGCCTGGAGTGTAGGGGGGGGCATTACGGCTTTCTTT. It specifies CAWSVGGGITAFF.

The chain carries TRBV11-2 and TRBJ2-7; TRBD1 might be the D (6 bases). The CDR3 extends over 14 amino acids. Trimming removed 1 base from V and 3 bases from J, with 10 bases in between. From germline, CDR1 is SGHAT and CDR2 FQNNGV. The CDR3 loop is CASSLGTALYEQYF. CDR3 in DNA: TGTGCCAGCAGCTTAGGGACAGCTCTCTACGAGCAGTACTTC.

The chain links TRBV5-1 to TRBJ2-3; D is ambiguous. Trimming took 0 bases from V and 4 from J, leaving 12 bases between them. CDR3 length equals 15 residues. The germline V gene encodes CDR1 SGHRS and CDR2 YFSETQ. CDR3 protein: CASSLEDGGPDTQYF. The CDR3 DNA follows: TGCGCCAGCAGCTTGGAGGATGGCGGTCCAGATACGCAGTATTTT.

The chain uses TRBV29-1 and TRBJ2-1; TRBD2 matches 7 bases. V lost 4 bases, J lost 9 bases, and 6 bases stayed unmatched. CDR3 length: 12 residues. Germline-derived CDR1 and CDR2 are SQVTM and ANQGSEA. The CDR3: CSVAPSGGEQFF. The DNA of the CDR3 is TGCAGCGTTGCGCCTAGCGGAGGTGAGCAGTTCTTC.